Each of the 7 T cell receptor beta chains below was sequenced from the same sample in a study of spatial heterogeneity in lung cancer. Specified time point: sample taken at primary tumor resection. Without sorting, whole RNA was sequenced from tumor, nontumor lung or frozen PBMC. TCRdb fed the 5' RACE reads into MiXCR, producing one record per CDR3 protein. Of 20,000 or so distinct CDR3 sequences listed, 3.3% are singletons. The sample in question was PBMCs, obtained at surgery. The receptors were gathered from a female donor with early-stage non-small cell lung cancer.

Many counts were recorded for this clonotype. The rearrangement uses TRBV10-3 and TRBJ1-2; 12 bases map to TRBD1. The trim removed 8 bases at V and 7 bases at J, leaving 5 bases unmatched. The CDR3 runs to 13 residues. The V gene's germline CDR1 is ENHRY and CDR2 SYGVKD. CDR3 amino acids: CAIGGQGASGYTF. CDR3 DNA: TGTGCCATCGGGGGACAGGGGGCGAGTGGCTACACCTTC.

This clonotype was picked up many times. The rearrangement links TRBV7-3 to TRBJ2-3, with 8 bases aligning to TRBD1. Germline V gene lookup returns CDR1 SGHTA and CDR2 FQGTGA. The CDR3 has 15 amino acids. V dropped 5 bases and J dropped 1; count of bases not matched to a gene: 5. The CDR3 bases are TGTGCCAGCAGCCCACAGGGGGTACGCACAGATACGCAGTATTTT. Protein: CASSPQGVRTDTQYF.

V gene TRBV12-3 or TRBV12-4 combines with J gene TRBJ2-7; TRBD1 agrees at 10 bases. This CDR3 contains 14 residues. The V gene end was trimmed by 8 bases and the J gene end by 1 base; junction bases not matched to a gene: 5. DNA of the CDR3: TGTGCCAGCGGCCGGACAGGGGGGTCCTACGAGCAGTACTTC. This sequence encodes CASGRTGGSYEQYF.

This clonotype showed up many times. The chain combines TRBV27 with TRBJ1-1; 8 bases are a match to TRBD1. The CDR3 sequence is 14 residues long. J gave up 11 bases and V 5 bases, and 13 bases lay outside the gene matches. Germline V gene data show CDR1 as MNHEY and CDR2 as SMNVEV (reference sequence). The CDR3 DNA is TGTGCCAGCAGTCTCCAGGGGGCACTCGGGGAGGCTTTCTTT. This translates into CASSLQGALGEAFF.

This clonotype was counted many times. The chain combines TRBV27 with TRBJ1-4; D gene uncertain. Trimming cost V 9 bases and J 4 bases, with 9 bases left between them. This CDR3 has 12 amino acids. Germline CDR1 is MNHEY and CDR2 is SMNVEV (reference sequence). The CDR3 spells CARTKGNEKLFF. As DNA, the CDR3 is TGTGCCAGGACAAAGGGTAATGAAAAACTGTTTTTT.

This clonotype qualifies as medium-sized. V gene TRBV29-1 combines with J gene TRBJ2-2; the D is unclear. This CDR3 region has 14 residues. V lost 7 bases to trimming and J lost 2 bases, with 14 bases between them. Germline V gene sequence: CDR1 SQVTM, CDR2 ANQGSEA. CDR3 sequence (DNA): TGCAGCGCCGCTGCCCAGGCCAACACCGGGGAGCTGTTTTTT. Translating it yields CSAAAQANTGELFF.

This clonotype was recorded at least ten times. V and J are TRBV5-6 and TRBJ2-7; D is ambiguous. Trimming stripped 3 bases from V and 3 bases from J, with 13 bases between. The length of the CDR3 is 14 residues. Germline V gene data show CDR1 as SGHDT and CDR2 as YYEEEE. The CDR3 DNA follows: TGTGCCAGCAGCTGGATGGACGGTTTCTACGAGCAGTACTTC. Amino acid sequence: CASSWMDGFYEQYF.